This TCR beta chain was recorded in a study of T cells in Graves' hyperthyroidism and ophthalmopathy. Across the whole study: Peripheral blood was obtained at initial diagnosis, preceding any treatment.

The CDR3 is 13 residues long. The ends lost 4 bases at V and 8 bases at J; junction bases unmatched: 7. The germline CDR1 and CDR2 sequences are SGHVS and FQNEAQ. What was amplified from RNA transcripts were TCR beta CDR3 regions. The HTBI primer set served for first-round RT-PCR of the TCR CDR3. TCRdb itself ran the multiplex PCR reads through MiXCR, one entry per CDR3 protein. The sample records approximately 420,000 distinct CDR3 sequences, around 15% being singletons. Fresh peripheral blood, about 10 ml of it, supplied the PBMCs. Sequenced: blood. The origin of this receptor is a young woman with Graves' hyperthyroidism. The V gene is TRBV7-8, the J gene TRBJ1-2; TRBD1 aligns across 7 bases. In nucleotides, the CDR3 is TGTGCCAGCAGCTCCCCGGGACAGCACGGCTACACCTTC. This sequence encodes CASSSPGQHGYTF.